This T cell receptor beta chain was profiled in a study of cytomegalovirus exposure and HLA in healthy donors. CDR1 and CDR2 (germline): SGHVS, FQNEAQ. The length of the CDR3 is 14 residues. The V segment lost 8 bases and the J segment 3 bases; nucleotides outside the gene matches: 6. The PCR made use of 60 Vbeta and 13 Jbeta primers. Sequencing used immunoSEQ multiplex PCR; TCRdb keeps in-frame clones, though not all of them. The top ten hold 6% to 7.5% of the sample, which has 170,000 or so clones, about four fifths seen once. Sequencing was performed on PBMCs. The sequence came from a man under 40 in good health and CMV-seropositive. The V call is TRBV7-8, the J call TRBJ2-3; 9 nucleotides line up with TRBD2. The CDR3 DNA sequence: TGTGCCAGCTCGCGGGGGGGGAGGACAGATACGCAGTATTTT. This gives the protein CASSRGGRTDTQYF.